A single sample is the source of the 10 T cell receptor beta chains below, sequenced in a study of blood T cell repertoires in COVID-19. Measured with immunoSEQ multiplex PCR; TCRdb has only the in-frame clones, and not every one. The table has over 250,000 clones, 75% to 90% seen once. The sequencing sample was made of peripheral blood. The receptors derive from a woman aged 60-75 years with acute or convalescent COVID-19.

This chain links TRBV27 with TRBJ2-7; possible D gene TRBD2, 5 bases. V was shortened by 6 bases and J by 4 bases, with 16 bases between the two germline ends. CDR3 length equals 14 residues. CDR1 MNHEY and CDR2 SMNVEV come from the germline V gene (reference sequence). CDR3 residues: CASSPGTGEYEQYF. The CDR3 DNA follows: TGTGCCAGCAGCCCAGGAACCGGGGAGTACGAGCAGTACTTC.

The genes are TRBV6-5 and TRBJ1-3; 7 bases agree with TRBD1. CDR3 length: 15 amino acids. V was clipped by 6 bases and J by 7 bases; unmatched bases: 12. Germline CDR1 and CDR2: MNHEY and SVGAGI. The CDR3 coding sequence is TGTGCCAGCAGCAGGTCAGGGGGTGGTCAGAACACCATATATTTT. Translating gives CASSRSGGGQNTIYF.

This sequence joins TRBV7-9 and TRBJ1-6; D remains unclear. The germline CDR1 and CDR2 sequences are SEHNR and FQNEAQ (reference sequence). Trimming took 5 bases from V and 0 from J, leaving 11 bases between them. The CDR3 sequence is 16 residues long. The CDR3 coding sequence is TGTGCCAGCAGCCCTGGAGGGAGCTCCTATAATTCACCCCTCCACTTT. It codes for CASSPGGSSYNSPLHF.

This chain joins TRBV9 and TRBJ2-1; tentatively, D is TRBD2 (6 bases). Germline V gives CDR1 SGDLS, CDR2 YYNGEE. The CDR3 is made up of 14 amino acids. Deletions cut 3 bases from V and 3 bases from J, with 10 bases between. The CDR3 DNA sequence: TGTGCCAGCAGCGACGGGGGATTCTACAATGAGCAGTTCTTC. The encoded protein is CASSDGGFYNEQFF.

This clone appeared once. The chain uses TRBV10-3 and TRBJ2-2; 14 positions match TRBD2. V shed 5 bases and J 8 bases; nucleotides not matched to a gene: 4. The CDR3 covers 15 residues. CDR1 ENHRY and CDR2 SYGVKD come from the germline V gene. CDR3 amino acids: CAISPTSGGGGELFF. The CDR3 DNA sequence: TGTGCCATCAGTCCGACTAGCGGGGGGGGAGGGGAGCTGTTTTTT.

This sequence joins TRBV6-2 or TRBV6-3 and TRBJ2-3; D unclear. V gave up 4 bases and J gave up 5 bases, with 16 bases separating them. The CDR3 runs to 15 residues. CDR1 and CDR2 (germline): MNHEY, SVGEGT. The CDR3 bases are TGTGCCAGCAGTTTCGGAGATATGGTGGGAGATACGCAGTATTTT. Translated, it gives CASSFGDMVGDTQYF.

The chain joins TRBV2 to TRBJ2-4, with D possibly TRBD2 on 5 matching bases. Germline loops: CDR1 SNHLY, CDR2 FYNNEI. V dropped 6 bases and J dropped 0 bases, with 9 bases sitting between them. This CDR3 is built from 14 residues. The CDR3 DNA follows: TGTGCCAGCAGGACTACTCTAGCCAAAAACATTCAGTACTTC. This translates into CASRTTLAKNIQYF. The complete variable domain, with remaining parts taken from reference TRBV2 and TRBJ2-4, reads EPEVTQTPSHQVTQMGQEVILRCVPISNHLYFYWYRQILGQKVEFLVSFYNNEISEKSEIFDDQFSVERPDGSNFTLKIRSTKLEDSAMYFCASRTTLAKNIQYFGAGTRLSVL.

V usage is TRBV19 and J usage is TRBJ1-6, with D perhaps TRBD1 (5 bases). V was cut by 9 bases and J by 0 bases, with 15 bases left in between. CDR1 and CDR2 from the germline V gene are LNHDA and SQIVND (reference sequence). This CDR3 contains 16 residues. The CDR3 coding sequence is TGTGCCAGCCTGGGGGGGTCGAGCTCCTATAATTCACCCCTCCACTTT. Protein product: CASLGGSSSYNSPLHF.

This chain connects TRBV19 to TRBJ1-2, with D tentatively TRBD1 (6 bases). Germline V CDR1 and CDR2: LNHDA, SQIVND (reference sequence). CDR3 length equals 15 residues. Trimming shortened V by 4 bases and J by 4 bases, and 16 bases separated the two germline ends. The DNA for the CDR3 is TGTGCCAGTAGTAAACAGGGTAGGCTCGGCTATGGCTACACCTTC. It yields the protein CASSKQGRLGYGYTF.

The J gene is TRBJ2-7, the V gene TRBV9, with TRBD2 matching 11 bases. The CDR3 is 16 amino acids. The V segment lost 0 bases and the J segment 6 bases; nucleotides outside the gene matches: 8. Germline CDR1 reads SGDLS; CDR2 reads YYNGEE. The CDR3 DNA is TGTGCCAGCAGCGTAGAACTAGCGGGAGATCTAAGCGAGCAGTACTTC. Its protein is CASSVELAGDLSEQYF.